Reported below is one TCR beta chain. What it recognizes is unknown. Together with a sample-barcoded 5' primer, a J-beta primer mix was included in a second PCR lasting about 7 to 11 cycles. TCRdb passed the 5' RACE reads through MiXCR, listing each CDR3 protein once. The table lists 350,000 to 450,000 distinct CDR3 sequences, approximately 47% of them singletons. This sample is part of a study of blood T cells in healthy people across ages. The study's findings and limits: Getting older went along with TCR beta diversity per million T cells dropping roughly linearly.

This CDR3 has 15 amino acids. The trim removed 5 bases at V and 0 bases at J, leaving 7 bases unmatched. Germline V gives CDR1 DFQATT, CDR2 SNEGSKA (reference sequence). This TCR derives from a man aged 55 to 70 in good health. Material: blood. The chain is built from TRBV20-1 and TRBJ2-3; 8 bases map to TRBD2. The CDR3 protein is CSADPGLESTDTQYF. As DNA, the CDR3 is TGCAGTGCTGACCCGGGACTAGAAAGCACAGATACGCAGTATTTT.